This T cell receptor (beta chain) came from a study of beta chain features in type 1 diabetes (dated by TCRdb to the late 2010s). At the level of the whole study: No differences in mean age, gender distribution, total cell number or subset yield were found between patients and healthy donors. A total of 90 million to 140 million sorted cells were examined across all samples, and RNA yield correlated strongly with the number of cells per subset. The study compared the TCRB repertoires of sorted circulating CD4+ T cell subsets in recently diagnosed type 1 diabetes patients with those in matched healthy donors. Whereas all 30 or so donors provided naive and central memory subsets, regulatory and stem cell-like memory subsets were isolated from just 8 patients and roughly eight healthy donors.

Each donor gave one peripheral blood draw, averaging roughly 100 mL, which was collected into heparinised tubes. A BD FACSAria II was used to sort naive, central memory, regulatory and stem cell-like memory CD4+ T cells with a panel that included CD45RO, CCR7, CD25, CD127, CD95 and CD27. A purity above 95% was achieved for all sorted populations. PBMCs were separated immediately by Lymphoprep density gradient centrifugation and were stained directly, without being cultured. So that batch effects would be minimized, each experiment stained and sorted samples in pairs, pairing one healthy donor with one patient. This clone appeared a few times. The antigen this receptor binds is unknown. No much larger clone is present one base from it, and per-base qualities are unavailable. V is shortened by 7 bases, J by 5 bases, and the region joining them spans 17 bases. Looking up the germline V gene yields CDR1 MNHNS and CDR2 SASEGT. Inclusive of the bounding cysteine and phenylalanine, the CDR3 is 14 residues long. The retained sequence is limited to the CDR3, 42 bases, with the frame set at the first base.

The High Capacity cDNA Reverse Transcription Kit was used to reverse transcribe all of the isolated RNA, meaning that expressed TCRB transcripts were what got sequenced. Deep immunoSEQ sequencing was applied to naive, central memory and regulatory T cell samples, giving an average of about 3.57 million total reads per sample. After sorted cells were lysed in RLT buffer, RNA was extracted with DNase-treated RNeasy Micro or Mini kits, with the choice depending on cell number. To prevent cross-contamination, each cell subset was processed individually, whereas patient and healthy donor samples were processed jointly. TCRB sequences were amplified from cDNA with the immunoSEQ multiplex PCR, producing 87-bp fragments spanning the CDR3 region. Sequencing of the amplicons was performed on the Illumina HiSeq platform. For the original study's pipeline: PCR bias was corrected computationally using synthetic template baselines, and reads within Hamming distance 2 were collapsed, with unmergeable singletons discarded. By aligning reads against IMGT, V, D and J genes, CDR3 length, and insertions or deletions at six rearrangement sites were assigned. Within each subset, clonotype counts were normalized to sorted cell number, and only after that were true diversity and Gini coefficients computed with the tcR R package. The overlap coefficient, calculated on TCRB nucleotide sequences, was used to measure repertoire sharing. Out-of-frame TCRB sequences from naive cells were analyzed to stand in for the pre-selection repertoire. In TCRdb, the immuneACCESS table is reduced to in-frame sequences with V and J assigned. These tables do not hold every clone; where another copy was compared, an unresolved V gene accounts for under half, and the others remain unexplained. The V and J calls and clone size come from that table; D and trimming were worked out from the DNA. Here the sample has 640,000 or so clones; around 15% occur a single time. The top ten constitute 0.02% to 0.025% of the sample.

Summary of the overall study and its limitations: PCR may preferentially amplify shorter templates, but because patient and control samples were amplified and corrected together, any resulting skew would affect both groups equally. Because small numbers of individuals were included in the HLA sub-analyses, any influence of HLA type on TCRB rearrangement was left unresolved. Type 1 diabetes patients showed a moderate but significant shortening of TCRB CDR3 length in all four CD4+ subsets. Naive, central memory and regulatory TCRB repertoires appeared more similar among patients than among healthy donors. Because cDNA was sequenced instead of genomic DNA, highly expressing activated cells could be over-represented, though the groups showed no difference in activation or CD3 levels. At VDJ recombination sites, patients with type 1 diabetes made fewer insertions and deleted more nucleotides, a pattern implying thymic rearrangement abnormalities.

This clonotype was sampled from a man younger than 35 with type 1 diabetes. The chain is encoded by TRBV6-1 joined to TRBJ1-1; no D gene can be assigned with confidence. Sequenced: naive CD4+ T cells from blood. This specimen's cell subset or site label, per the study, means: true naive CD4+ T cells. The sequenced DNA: TGTGCCAGCAACGTAGGACCTCGGGAGACTGAAGCTTTCTTT. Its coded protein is CASNVGPRETEAFF.